This T cell receptor beta chain came from a study of spatial heterogeneity in lung cancer (dated by TCRdb to between 2018 and 2021). Background on the whole study: The donors were more than 65 patients from the lung TRACERx cohort who had early-stage, untreated non-small cell lung cancer. Both alpha and beta chains were TCR-sequenced in samples taken at surgery, namely 220 tumor regions, 63 to 70 matched nontumor lung samples and some 53 PBMC samples. Beta-chain transcripts were consistently detected in greater numbers than alpha-chain transcripts, which likely reflects a higher abundance of beta-chain transcripts. TCR repertoire features were related to nonsynonymous mutation counts determined by whole-exome sequencing of tumor tissue. The study quantitatively compared TCR alpha and beta repertoires across multiple tumor regions, matched nontumor lung and blood in non-small cell lung cancer. In the raw uncorrected reads, each unique combination of TCR and UMI appeared more than ten times on average. Follow-up PBMC samples were sequenced whenever available, with a median time to follow-up of roughly 22 months after resection.

Taken from cysteine to phenylalanine, the CDR3 has 17 residues. The retained sequence is limited to the CDR3, 51 bases, with the frame set at the first base. The V end gives up 2 bases and the J end 5 bases, leaving 14 bases in the junction not matched to a gene. CDR1 and CDR2 were assigned from the germline V gene (reference sequence) as SGHNT and YYREEE. Interpreted using the paper, the time point label stands for: blood at routine non-recurrence follow-up after resection. TCR sequencing used whole RNA extracted from tumor and nontumor lung tissue, or from cryopreserved PBMC samples, without cell sorting. A patient was chosen for TCR sequencing only when enough RNA was available from at least two tumor regions. The investigation overall reported the following: Ubiquitous expanded tumor TCRs were detected in blood more often at tumor resection than at routine follow-up. Additional single-cell paired TCR alpha and beta sequencing was considered necessary to confirm, at a functional level, the hypothesis that regional TCRs recognize regional mutations. Only roughly 13 patients were included in the comparisons of baseline and follow-up blood repertoires.

The table lists this clonotype with many counts. The target of this receptor is not known. Qualities for individual bases were not recorded, and no much larger clone is one base off. Library construction relied on 5' RACE. Data came from a NextSeq 500. The TCR library protocol attached a unique molecular identifier to each TCR cDNA molecule to allow correction of PCR and sequencing errors. The authors processed their data as follows. Decombinator tools were used for TCR identification, UMI-based error correction and CDR3 extraction. TCRs above a frequency of 2 per 1,000, corresponding to the top 1% of the tumor frequency distribution, were defined as expanded. Renyi diversity was calculated using the R vegan package after each repertoire was subsampled 100 times to 5,000 TCRs. CDR3 similarity networks were built from amino acid triplet string-kernel similarity, with CDR3s being connected when pairwise similarity was above 0.82. TCRdb cleaned the public reads at Q25 with fastp, built clones with MiXCR and kept in-frame beta chains. Rows matching on CDR3 protein sequence are summarized as one entry with the most common DNA and genes. These V and J calls are TCRdb output, not the study's own analysis. For this sample there are about 120,000 distinct CDR3 sequences; 9.5% to 15% appear just once. The ten top clones hold approximately 17% of the sample.

Here the chain combines TRBV5-4 and TRBJ1-1; 8 middle bases align to TRBD1. The clonotype was recovered from a male donor with early-stage non-small cell lung cancer. The source was PBMCs, collected at follow-up. CDR3 region: CASSFPRPDRALTEAFF. The nucleotides are TGTGCCAGCAGCTTCCCTCGACCGGACAGGGCGTTAACTGAAGCTTTCTTT.